The 32 T cell receptor beta chains presented below share a single source sample, sequenced in a study of T cell responses to AZD1222 COVID-19 vaccine. The method was immunoSEQ multiplex PCR; TCRdb's version includes in-frame clones alone and lacks a portion of them. The sample yields 200,000 or so clones, around 93% seen once. Sequenced here: peripheral blood, sampled 28 days after the second AZD1222 dose. These receptors all come from an adult who received the AZD1222 COVID-19 vaccine.

This clone has a single count. J is TRBJ2-6 and V is TRBV9, with D possibly TRBD2 on 7 matching bases. There are 15 residues in the CDR3. CDR1 is SGDLS and CDR2 is YYNGEE in the germline V gene. Trimming shortened V by 7 bases and J by 4 bases, and 15 bases separated the two germline ends. The CDR3 nucleotides read TGTGCCAGCCCCGAGGGGGGGGCCGGGGCCAACGTCCTGACTTTC. Its translation is CASPEGGAGANVLTF.

This sequence joins TRBV15 and TRBJ2-1, with TRBD2 identical over 10 bases. Germline V gene data show CDR1 as LNHNV and CDR2 as YYDKDF (reference sequence). This CDR3 has 16 amino acids. Unmatched junction bases numbered 5, after V lost 1 base and J lost 5 bases. CDR3 sequence: CATSRGNSGGNNEQFF. The CDR3 nucleotides are TGTGCCACCAGCAGAGGAAATAGCGGGGGGAACAATGAGCAGTTCTTC.

The chain uses TRBV15 and TRBJ1-2, with a possible D match to TRBD1 (5 bases). Trimming left V 1 base short and J 3 bases short, with 12 bases between. The CDR3 is 15 amino acids. The V gene's germline CDR1 is LNHNV and CDR2 YYDKDF (reference sequence). The CDR3: CATSRVLAGHYGYTF. Written as DNA, the CDR3 is TGTGCCACCAGCAGAGTTTTAGCGGGGCACTATGGCTACACCTTC.

J is TRBJ2-1 and V is TRBV7-2; D may be TRBD2 (7 bases). Germline V gene sequence: CDR1 SGHTA, CDR2 FQGNSA. V was trimmed by 0 bases and J by 3 bases, leaving 12 bases between them. The CDR3 totals 16 residues. CDR3 loop: CASSLAGGPLYNEQFF. The DNA for the CDR3 is TGTGCCAGCAGCTTAGCGGGGGGGCCTCTCTACAATGAGCAGTTCTTC.

V and J are TRBV9 and TRBJ2-2; D remains ambiguous. Germline V gene data show CDR1 as SGDLS and CDR2 as YYNGEE. The CDR3 is 13 amino acids. Trimming removed 3 bases from V and 7 bases from J, with 10 bases in between. The CDR3 bases are TGTGCCAGCAGCGCGCAGGATGGCGGGGAGCTGTTTTTT. It translates to CASSAQDGGELFF. The complete variable domain, with remaining parts taken from reference TRBV9 and TRBJ2-2, reads DSGVTQTPKHLITATGQRVTLRCSPRSGDLSVYWYQQSLDQGLQFLIQYYNGEERAKGNILERFSAQQFPDLHSELNLSSLELGDSALYFCASSAQDGGELFFGEGSRLTVL.

The genes are TRBV28 and TRBJ1-2; D uncertain. Trimming cost V 4 bases and J 0 bases, with 9 bases left between them. The CDR3 extends over 14 amino acids. The germline CDR1 and CDR2 sequences are MDHEN and SYDVKM. The CDR3 bases are TGTGCCAGCAGTTCGGTTGCTGCTAACTATGGCTACACCTTC. This translates into CASSSVAANYGYTF.

The chain recombines TRBV5-1 with TRBJ2-3; 12 nucleotides line up with TRBD1. Trimming took 4 bases from V and 1 from J; bases not matched to a gene: 10. CDR3 size: 18 residues. Germline V lookup: CDR1 SGHRS, CDR2 YFSETQ. CDR3 sequence: CASSLPGQGAGGTDTQYF. CDR3 coding DNA: TGCGCCAGCAGCCTCCCGGGACAGGGGGCTGGTGGCACAGATACGCAGTATTTT.

Notes on this clone: Other DNA sequences in the same sample also yield this CDR3. The V gene is TRBV28, the J gene TRBJ1-2; D gene uncertain. Germline CDR1 MDHEN, CDR2 SYDVKM. Trimming took off 6 bases at V and 4 bases at J, with 6 bases between the two ends. The CDR3 loop spans 11 amino acids. For the CDR3, the DNA is TGTGCCAGCAGCCCCAGCTATGGCTACACCTTC. Translating gives CASSPSYGYTF.

The CDR3 spells CASSPPLDSPKAFF. DNA of the CDR3: TGTGCCAGCAGTCCTCCCTTGGACAGTCCTAAAGCTTTCTTT. The rearrangement joins TRBV6-5 to TRBJ1-1; D possibly corresponds to TRBD1 (6 bases). Germline lookup yields CDR1 MNHEY and CDR2 SVGAGI. The V and J ends lost 5 bases and 9 bases respectively, with 19 bases between them. The CDR3 consists of 14 residues.

V is TRBV3-1 (or the pseudogene TRBV3-2) and J is TRBJ2-2, with D perhaps TRBD2 (6 bases). Per the germline V gene, CDR1 is LGHDT and CDR2 is YNNKEL (reference sequence). V lost 3 bases and J 4 bases, leaving 21 bases between the germline ends. This CDR3 has 18 residues. The CDR3 here is CASSHHPGLTRSTGELFF. In nucleotides, the CDR3 is TGTGCCAGCAGCCATCACCCGGGACTCACACGAAGCACCGGGGAGCTGTTTTTT.

J is TRBJ1-2 and V is TRBV28; no clear D gene. Germline CDR1 is MDHEN and CDR2 is SYDVKM. Between the trimmed V and J ends, which lost 2 bases and 4 bases, there was a span of 11 bases. The CDR3 is made up of 14 amino acids. DNA of the CDR3: TGTGCCAGCAGTTTACCTAGCCGGGGCTATGGCTACACCTTC. Amino acids: CASSLPSRGYGYTF.

The chain has TRBV4-3 and TRBJ1-4; D possibly corresponds to TRBD1 (5 bases). The CDR3 extends over 15 amino acids. V was clipped by 4 bases and J by 5 bases, with 14 bases between them. Looked up from germline, CDR1 is LGHNA and CDR2 is YSLEER. The CDR3 sequence is CASSRKGQGNEKLFF. The DNA of the CDR3 is TGCGCCAGCAGCCGCAAGGGTCAGGGAAATGAAAAACTGTTTTTT.

The chain uses TRBV9 and TRBJ1-6; no firm D call. Per the germline V gene, CDR1 is SGDLS and CDR2 is YYNGEE. This CDR3 has 13 amino acids. The ends were cut back, 0 bases at V and 6 bases at J, with 4 bases in the middle. In nucleotides, the CDR3 is TGTGCCAGCAGCGTAGACGTTAATTCACCCCTCCACTTT. Its translation: CASSVDVNSPLHF.

The J gene is TRBJ2-1, the V gene TRBV7-3; either TRBD1 or TRBD2 may fit D (6 bases each). The CDR3 spans 20 residues. Germline assignment: CDR1 SGHTA and CDR2 FQGTGA. V was pared by 0 bases and J by 6 bases, with 27 bases between. The CDR3 DNA is TGTGCCAGCAGCTTAACACCACTAGGAGGGGGGATACGGTTTGGCAATGAGCAGTTCTTC. Protein product: CASSLTPLGGGIRFGNEQFF.

The DNA of the CDR3 is TGTGCCAGCAGTGAAGTCGGAATCGAAGCTTTCTTT. The encoded protein is CASSEVGIEAFF. The J gene is TRBJ1-1, the V gene TRBV25-1; D gene ambiguous. The CDR3 has 12 amino acids. Between the trimmed V and J ends, which lost 2 bases and 8 bases, there was a span of 9 bases. CDR1 MGHDK and CDR2 SYGVNS come from the germline V gene.

In DNA form, the CDR3 reads TGTGCCATCAGGAAAACAGGGGGCGATGATGGCTACACCTTC. Amino acid sequence: CAIRKTGGDDGYTF. The rearrangement links TRBV10-3 to TRBJ1-2, with 9 positions matching TRBD1. With V trimmed by 6 bases and J by 6 bases, 8 bases remained unmatched. Germline V CDR1 and CDR2: ENHRY, SYGVKD. The CDR3 extends over 14 amino acids.

The chain recombines TRBV27 with TRBJ1-5; 7 nucleotides match TRBD1. The CDR3 consists of 15 residues. Germline lookup yields CDR1 MNHEY and CDR2 SMNVEV (reference sequence). J gave up 3 bases and V 2 bases, and 4 bases lay outside the gene matches. CDR3 bases: TGTGCCAGCAGTTTAGAGGGGGCGGTCAATCAGCCCCAGCATTTT. Its protein product is CASSLEGAVNQPQHF.

The chain couples TRBV28 to TRBJ2-7; no clear D. The ends were cut back, 3 bases at V and 9 bases at J, with 15 bases in the middle. Germline CDR1 reads MDHEN; CDR2 reads SYDVKM. CDR3 length equals 13 residues. CDR3 sequence: CASSFPSGQVQYF. The DNA of the CDR3 is TGTGCCAGCAGTTTCCCCTCCGGTCAAGTGCAGTACTTC.

This sequence joins TRBV28 and TRBJ2-7; TRBD2 matches 7 bases. Trimming removed 6 bases from V and 2 bases from J; junction bases left unmatched: 4. This CDR3 is built from 13 residues. CDR1 is MDHEN, CDR2 SYDVKM, per germline. The DNA for the CDR3 is TGTGCCAGCAGGGCGAGCGGGGCCTACGAGCAGTACTTC. Amino acids: CASRASGAYEQYF.

V gene TRBV5-1 combines with J gene TRBJ2-7; unclear D gene. V lost 0 bases and J lost 6, with 10 bases in between. The CDR3 sequence is 13 residues long. CDR1 and CDR2 (germline): SGHRS, YFSETQ. CDR3 in amino acids: CASSLASGSEQYF. Here the CDR3 DNA reads TGCGCCAGCAGCTTGGCCTCGGGTTCCGAGCAGTACTTC.

Here the CDR3 reads CASSLTNNEQFF. The CDR3 DNA reads TGTGCCAGCAGCTTAACCAACAATGAGCAGTTCTTC. The V gene is TRBV7-9, the J gene TRBJ2-1; no clear D gene. The CDR3 is made up of 12 amino acids. Germline V lookup: CDR1 SEHNR, CDR2 FQNEAQ (reference sequence). V lost 2 bases and J lost 5, with 4 bases in between.

This clone was seen once. The chain employs TRBV11-1 and TRBJ2-5, with no clear D. V lost 1 base, J lost 0 bases, and 12 bases lay in between. Germline V gene sequence: CDR1 SGHAT, CDR2 FQDESV (reference sequence). There are 16 residues in the CDR3. The chain's CDR3 is CASSLEGRKHQETQYF. The CDR3 nucleotides read TGTGCCAGCAGCTTAGAAGGACGGAAACACCAAGAGACCCAGTACTTC.

The gene calls are TRBV3-1 (or the pseudogene TRBV3-2) and TRBJ1-5; D unresolved. Germline lookup yields CDR1 LGHDT and CDR2 YNNKEL (reference sequence). The CDR3 length is 17 residues. Trimming stripped 10 bases from V and 1 base from J, with 23 bases between. The CDR3 region is CATRNRRQARSNQPQHF. The CDR3 coding sequence is TGTGCCACCCGGAACCGGCGACAAGCAAGAAGCAATCAGCCCCAGCATTTT.

The V and J genes are TRBV6-5 and TRBJ1-2; D is unclear. Germline CDR1 MNHEY, CDR2 SVGAGI. The CDR3 spans 14 residues. V was cut by 7 bases and J by 4 bases, with 16 bases left in between. CDR3 amino acids: CASTKASPSYGYTF. CDR3 DNA sequence: TGTGCCAGCACCAAAGCGTCCCCGAGCTATGGCTACACCTTC.

The CDR3 region is CAISDLGNQPQHF. CDR3 in DNA: TGTGCCATCAGTGACCTGGGGAATCAGCCCCAGCATTTT. The gene calls are TRBV10-3 and TRBJ1-5, with unresolved D. The CDR3 is 13 residues long. V shed 3 bases and J shed 4 bases, with 7 bases lying between them. Germline V CDR1 and CDR2: ENHRY, SYGVKD.

The gene calls are TRBV25-1 and TRBJ2-4, with TRBD2 as a possible D gene (6 bases). The CDR3 consists of 15 residues. Germline lookup yields CDR1 MGHDK and CDR2 SYGVNS. V dropped 4 bases and J dropped 1 base, with 11 bases sitting between them. CDR3 nucleotides: TGTGCCAGCAGTGGTTCCGCGGGGGCCAAAAACATTCAGTACTTC. Translation gives CASSGSAGAKNIQYF.

The chain carries TRBV12-3 or TRBV12-4 and TRBJ1-2; D is unresolved. This CDR3 comprises 13 residues. The V end was cut by 6 bases, the J end by 3 bases, with 11 bases between. The CDR3 protein is CASRTRVYYGYTF. CDR3 coding DNA: TGTGCCAGCAGGACGAGGGTATACTATGGCTACACCTTC.

This clone was observed once. The chain carries TRBV7-2 and TRBJ1-6, with D unclear. The CDR3 covers 12 residues. Germline lookup yields CDR1 SGHTA and CDR2 FQGNSA. V was pared by 5 bases and J by 10 bases, with 9 bases between. In DNA form, the CDR3 reads TGTGCCAGCAGCACGTCCCTATCACCCCTCCACTTT. Residues: CASSTSLSPLHF. The whole variable domain, remainder taken from reference TRBV7-2 and TRBJ1-6, is GAGVSQSPSNKVTEKGKDVELRCDPISGHTALYWYRQSLGQGLEFLIYFQGNSAPDKSGLPSDRFSAERTGGSVSTLTIQRTQQEDSAVYLCASSTSLSPLHFGNGTRLTVT.

The rearrangement uses TRBV2 and TRBJ1-4; 7 nucleotides line up with TRBD1. The V gene's germline CDR1 is SNHLY and CDR2 FYNNEI. The CDR3 length is 14 residues. The V segment lost 6 bases and the J segment 6 bases; nucleotides outside the gene matches: 7. The CDR3 DNA follows: TGTGCCAGCAGGGTGACAGGGCCTCATGAAAAACTGTTTTTT. It is translated as CASRVTGPHEKLFF.

The chain links TRBV7-2 to TRBJ2-3; D is perhaps TRBD2 (5 bases). The germline V and J ends were trimmed by 2 bases and 8 bases, with 8 bases remaining between them. The CDR3 covers 12 residues. The germline V gene encodes CDR1 SGHTA and CDR2 FQGNSA. The CDR3 is CASSLISGTQYF. CDR3 bases: TGTGCCAGCAGCTTAATAAGCGGTACGCAGTATTTT.

The CDR3 reads CAWSEGGPNYGYTF. The DNA for the CDR3 is TGTGCCTGGAGTGAGGGGGGTCCTAACTATGGCTACACCTTC. This chain uses TRBV30 with TRBJ1-2; possible D gene TRBD1, 6 bases. The CDR3 extends over 14 amino acids. The V end lost 1 base, the J end lost 0 bases, and 9 bases lay between the germline ends. The germline gives CDR1 GTSNPN, CDR2 SVGIG (reference sequence).

The chain is built from TRBV6-5 and TRBJ1-2; D gene uncertain. This CDR3 is 13 amino acids long. Trimming stripped 2 bases from V and 5 bases from J, with 9 bases between. Germline V gene sequence: CDR1 MNHEY, CDR2 SVGAGI. The CDR3 bases are TGTGCCAGCAGTTACAGGGCCTGGTATGGCTACACCTTC. Amino acids: CASSYRAWYGYTF.